The present TCR beta chain was sequenced within a study of T cell responses to AZD1222 COVID-19 vaccine. Sequencing was performed with immunoSEQ multiplex PCR; in TCRdb, only in-frame clones are kept and a portion is missing. The sample has 150,000 or so clones, roughly nine tenths seen once. The germline V gene encodes CDR1 MDHEN and CDR2 SYDVKM. The CDR3 extends over 11 amino acids. V was clipped by 7 bases and J by 2 bases, with 5 bases between them. The sample in question was peripheral blood, obtained on day 0 of AZD1222 vaccination. This receptor was obtained from an adult in good health. This chain uses TRBV28 with TRBJ1-2; no definite D call. The CDR3 loop is CASTRNYGYTF. The CDR3 DNA reads as TGTGCCAGCACTAGGAACTATGGCTACACCTTC.